These 10 T cell receptor beta chains originate from one sample sequenced in a study of early T cells in non-severe SARS-CoV-2 infection. Using its own MiXCR run on the 5' RACE reads, TCRdb lists one record per CDR3 protein. The table includes approximately 81,000 distinct CDR3 sequences, approximately 13% detected once. The specimen sequenced was whole blood. The receptors derive from an adult who was a healthcare worker with PCR-confirmed SARS-CoV-2 infection or an uninfected control (not recorded which).

This clonotype was found a few times. The rearrangement links TRBV20-1 to TRBJ2-5, with a possible D match to TRBD2 (5 bases). The CDR3 loop spans 13 amino acids. Germline V gene data show CDR1 as DFQATT and CDR2 as SNEGSKA (reference sequence). V was pared by 7 bases and J by 9 bases, with 21 bases between. As DNA, the CDR3 is TGCAGTGGTATCCAGAGACTTGGGAGTCCCCAGTACTTC. The encoded protein is CSGIQRLGSPQYF.

The sample holds a few counts of this clonotype. The chain couples TRBV19 to TRBJ1-2, with D unclear. Trimming took off 3 bases at V and 3 bases at J, with 5 bases between the two ends. CDR3 size: 12 residues. Germline-derived CDR1 and CDR2 are LNHDA and SQIVND (reference sequence). The CDR3 here is CASSIPDYGYTF. DNA of the CDR3: TGTGCCAGTAGTATTCCCGACTATGGCTACACCTTC.

This clonotype was counted ten times or more. The gene calls are TRBV18 and TRBJ2-7; D ambiguous. Germline assignment: CDR1 KGHSH and CDR2 LQKENI. Trimming removed 3 bases at V and 2 bases at J, with 5 bases between. This CDR3 has 12 amino acids. DNA of the CDR3: TGTGCCAGCTCACCCGGAACCTACGAGCAGTACTTC. It specifies CASSPGTYEQYF. The entire variable domain, with the rest obtained from reference TRBV18 and TRBJ2-7, is as follows: NAGVMQNPRHLVRRRGQEARLRCSPMKGHSHVYWYRQLPEEGLKFMVYLQKENIIDESGMPKERFSAEFPKEGPSILRIQQVVRGDSAAYFCASSPGTYEQYFGPGTRLTVT.

This clonotype was seen only a few times. Germline is not matched at one junction end, which may reflect a read error. V is TRBV20-1 and J is TRBJ1-1; D not resolved. Germline V CDR1 and CDR2: DFQATT, SNEGSKA (reference sequence). This CDR3 is built from 11 residues. For the CDR3, the DNA is TGCAGTGCTAGAACGCAGACTGAAGTTTTCTTT. It encodes CSARTQTEVFF.

This clonotype was recorded at least ten times. V gene TRBV5-1 combines with J gene TRBJ1-1; D is unresolved. The CDR3 contains 14 residues. Germline V gives CDR1 SGHRS, CDR2 YFSETQ. Trimming cost V 0 bases and J 0 bases, with 6 bases left between them. The CDR3 loop reads CASSLGGVNTEAFF. The DNA for the CDR3 is TGCGCCAGCAGCTTGGGCGGAGTGAACACTGAAGCTTTCTTT. The whole variable domain, filled in from reference TRBV5-1 and TRBJ1-1, reads KAGVTQTPRYLIKTRGQQVTLSCSPISGHRSVSWYQQTPGQGLQFLFEYFSETQRNKGNFPGRFSGRQFSNSRSEMNVSTLELGDSALYLCASSLGGVNTEAFFGQGTRLTVV.

This clonotype was picked up many times. The chain combines TRBV6-6 with TRBJ1-2, with 7 bases aligning to TRBD1. Germline lookup yields CDR1 MNHNY and CDR2 SVGAGI (reference sequence). With V trimmed by 5 bases and J by 8 bases, 8 bases remained unmatched. This CDR3 has 13 residues. This chain's CDR3 is CASSTGTAGGYTF. CDR3 nucleotide sequence: TGTGCCAGCAGTACCGGGACAGCAGGAGGCTACACCTTC.

This clonotype appeared many times. The chain is built from TRBV7-9 and TRBJ2-1; the match to TRBD2 covers 7 bases. V shed 5 bases, J shed 8 bases, and the junction held 9 bases outside the gene matches. The germline CDR1 and CDR2 sequences are SEHNR and FQNEAQ (reference sequence). The CDR3 covers 14 residues. The CDR3 DNA sequence: TGTGCCAGCAGCCGAGGACTAGTGGGACATGAGCAGTTCTTC. Residues: CASSRGLVGHEQFF.

J is TRBJ1-2 and V is TRBV28; D gene uncertain. In germline, CDR1 is MDHEN, CDR2 SYDVKM. Trimming left V 4 bases short and J 1 base short, with 4 bases between. The CDR3 consists of 12 residues. CDR3 nucleotide sequence: TGTGCCAGCAGTTGGGGTAACTATGGCTACACCTTC. This encodes CASSWGNYGYTF.

The gene calls are TRBV18 and TRBJ2-1; 10 positions match TRBD2. The V gene's germline CDR1 is KGHSH and CDR2 LQKENI. CDR3 length equals 14 residues. Trimming at V came to 5 bases and at J to 8 bases, leaving 6 bases not matched to a gene. The CDR3 nucleotides are TGTGCCAGCTCAGTTCGACTAGCGGGTCATGAGCAGTTCTTC. This sequence encodes CASSVRLAGHEQFF.

Many counts were recorded for this clonotype. This chain uses TRBV29-1 with TRBJ2-1; 9 positions agree with TRBD2. The CDR3 extends over 14 amino acids. CDR1 and CDR2 (germline): SQVTM, ANQGSEA. Trimming took 0 bases from V and 5 from J; bases not matched to a gene: 2. The CDR3: CSVEDLAGNNEQFF. Written as DNA, the CDR3 is TGCAGCGTTGAAGACCTAGCGGGGAACAATGAGCAGTTCTTC.